This T cell receptor beta chain was documented in a study of T cells in localized non-small cell lung cancer. Study-level points and caveats: Adjacent lung exhibited a median of approximately 59 among the 100 most abundant tumor clones. Greater T cell density in blood accompanied longer overall survival. Sequencing was limited to one tumor region, leaving the possibility of heterogeneity open. Uninvolved adjacent lung had more T cell clonality than any other tissue, topping tumor.

A remark on this clone: Antigen specificity is unknown.

Generated by immunoSEQ multiplex PCR, the TCRdb table keeps only in-frame clones and is missing some. The sample carries 30,000 to 35,000 clones, 92% recorded once. Trimming stripped 1 base from V and 2 bases from J, with 12 bases between. The CDR3 length is 16 residues. Germline V lookup: CDR1 MDHEN, CDR2 SYDVKM. This receptor was taken from a female donor at least 60 years old with stage I lung adenocarcinoma. The chain has TRBV28 and TRBJ1-5; D may be TRBD1 (5 bases). Sample: peripheral blood, taken before any cancer treatment. CDR3 protein: CASSLSGGTGNQPQHF. The DNA for the CDR3 is TGTGCCAGCAGTTTATCGGGGGGAACGGGCAATCAGCCCCAGCATTTT.